This TCR beta chain came from a study of T cell responses to AZD1222 COVID-19 vaccine. Only in-frame clones appear in the TCRdb table, and some are missing; sequencing was by immunoSEQ multiplex PCR. The top ten hold under 5.5% of the sample, which has about 120,000 clones, about 89% seen once. Trimming removed 2 bases at V and 3 bases at J, with 5 bases between. The CDR3 loop spans 12 amino acids. CDR1 and CDR2 (germline): MNHEY, SVGAGI. Study-wide results and limits: Two doses of AZD1222 preceded a rise in Spike-specific TCR breadth and depth. Unmutated variant regions reportedly attract nearly half of all spike-specific TCRs.

Notes on this clone: Its target is not known.

This material consisted of peripheral blood, taken on day 0 of AZD1222 vaccination. The V and J genes are TRBV6-5 and TRBJ2-7; no reliable D call. The receptor was derived from an adult in good health. The CDR3 protein is CASSYGIYEQYF. The CDR3 DNA is TGTGCCAGCAGTTACGGGATCTACGAGCAGTACTTC.